The TCR beta chain under discussion was sequenced for a study of T-cell reconstitution after alpha-beta-depleted transplantation in children. Unique molecular identifiers were incorporated during preparation of the TCRbeta library. TCRdb ran MiXCR on the PCR reads and lists one entry per CDR3 protein. The sample shows around 480,000 distinct CDR3 sequences, about 31% of them seen only once. The germline V gene encodes CDR1 MGHDK and CDR2 SYGVNS. V shed 6 bases and J 7 bases; nucleotides not matched to a gene: 5. The CDR3 extends over 12 amino acids. The sequencing here drew on PBMCs from the stem cell graft donor, taken from the stem cell graft. V usage is TRBV25-1 and J usage is TRBJ1-2; 7 bases are a match to TRBD1. The sequence came from a human donor who donated a stem cell graft to a child with aplastic anemia. CDR3: CASRPPGGGYTF. The CDR3 region has the DNA TGTGCCAGCAGGCCCCCAGGGGGTGGCTACACCTTC.